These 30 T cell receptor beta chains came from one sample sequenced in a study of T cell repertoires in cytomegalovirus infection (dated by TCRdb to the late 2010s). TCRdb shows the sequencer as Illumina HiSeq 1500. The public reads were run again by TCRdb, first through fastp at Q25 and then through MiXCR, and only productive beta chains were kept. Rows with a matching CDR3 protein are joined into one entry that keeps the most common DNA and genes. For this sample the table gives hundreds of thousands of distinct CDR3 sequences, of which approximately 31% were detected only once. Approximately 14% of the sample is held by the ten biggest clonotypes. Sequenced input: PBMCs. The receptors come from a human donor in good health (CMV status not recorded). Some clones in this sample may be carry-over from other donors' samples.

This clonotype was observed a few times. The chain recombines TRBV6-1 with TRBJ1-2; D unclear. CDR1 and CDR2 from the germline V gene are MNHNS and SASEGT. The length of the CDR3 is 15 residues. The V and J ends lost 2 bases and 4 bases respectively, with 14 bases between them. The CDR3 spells CASSEQKASGYGYTF. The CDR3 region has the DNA TGTGCCAGCAGTGAACAAAAAGCGAGTGGCTATGGCTACACCTTC.

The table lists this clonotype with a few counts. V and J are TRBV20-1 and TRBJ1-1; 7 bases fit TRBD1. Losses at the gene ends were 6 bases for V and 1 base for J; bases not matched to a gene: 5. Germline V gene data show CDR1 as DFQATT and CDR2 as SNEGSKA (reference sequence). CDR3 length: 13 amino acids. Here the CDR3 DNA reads TGCAGTGCCACAGGGGTGCCGAACACTGAAGCTTTCTTT. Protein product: CSATGVPNTEAFF.

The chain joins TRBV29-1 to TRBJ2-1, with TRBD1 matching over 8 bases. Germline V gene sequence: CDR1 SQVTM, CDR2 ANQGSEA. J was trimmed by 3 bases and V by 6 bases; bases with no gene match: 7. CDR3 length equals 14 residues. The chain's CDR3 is CSVGDRGHYNEQFF. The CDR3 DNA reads TGCAGCGTCGGCGACAGGGGACACTACAATGAGCAGTTCTTC.

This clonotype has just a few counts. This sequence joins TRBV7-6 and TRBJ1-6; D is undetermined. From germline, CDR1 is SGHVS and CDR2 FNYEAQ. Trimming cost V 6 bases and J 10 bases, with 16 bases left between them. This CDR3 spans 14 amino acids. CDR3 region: CASSLRADSSPLHF. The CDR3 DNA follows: TGTGCCAGCAGTTTACGGGCCGACTCCTCACCCCTCCACTTT.

The CDR3 DNA reads TGTGCCAGCAGCTTAGGCCATAGCGGGGGGATCACAGATACGCAGTATTTT. Protein sequence: CASSLGHSGGITDTQYF. The V call is TRBV11-2, the J call TRBJ2-3; TRBD2 aligns across 10 bases. The germline V gene encodes CDR1 SGHAT and CDR2 FQNNGV. Trimming removed 1 base from V and 2 bases from J; junction bases left unmatched: 6. The CDR3 has 17 residues.

The CDR3 nucleotides are TGCGCCAGCAGCCAAGAGTATCATTCCCTTCTCCACTTT. Translated: CASSQEYHSLLHF. The chain joins TRBV4-1 to TRBJ1-6; unclear D gene. Germline V lookup: CDR1 MGHRA, CDR2 YSYEKL. The CDR3 is 13 residues long. V lost 0 bases and J 16 bases, leaving 13 bases between the germline ends.

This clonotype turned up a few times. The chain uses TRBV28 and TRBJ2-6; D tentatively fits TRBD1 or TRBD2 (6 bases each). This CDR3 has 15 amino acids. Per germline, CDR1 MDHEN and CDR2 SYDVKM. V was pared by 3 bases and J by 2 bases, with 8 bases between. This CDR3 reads CASSFGGPGANVLTF. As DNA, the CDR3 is TGTGCCAGCAGTTTTGGGGGGCCTGGGGCCAACGTCCTGACTTTC.

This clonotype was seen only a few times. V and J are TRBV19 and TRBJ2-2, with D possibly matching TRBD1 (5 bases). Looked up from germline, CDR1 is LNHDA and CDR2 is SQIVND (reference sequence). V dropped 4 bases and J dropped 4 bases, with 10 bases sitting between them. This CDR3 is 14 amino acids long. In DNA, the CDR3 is TGTGCCAGTAGTACTGCAGGGATCACCGGGGAGCTGTTTTTT. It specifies CASSTAGITGELFF.

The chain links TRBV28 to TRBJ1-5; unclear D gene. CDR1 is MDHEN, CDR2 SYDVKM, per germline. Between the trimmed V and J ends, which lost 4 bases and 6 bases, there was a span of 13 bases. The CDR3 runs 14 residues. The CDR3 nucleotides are TGTGCCAGCAGTTATAACCCCCCGGGTCAGCCCCAGCATTTT. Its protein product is CASSYNPPGQPQHF. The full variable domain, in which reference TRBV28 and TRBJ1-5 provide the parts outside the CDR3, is DVKVTQSSRYLVKRTGEKVFLECVQDMDHENMFWYRQDPGLGLRLIYFSYDVKMKEKGDIPEGYSVSREKKERFSLILESASTNQTSMYLCASSYNPPGQPQHFGDGTRLSIL.

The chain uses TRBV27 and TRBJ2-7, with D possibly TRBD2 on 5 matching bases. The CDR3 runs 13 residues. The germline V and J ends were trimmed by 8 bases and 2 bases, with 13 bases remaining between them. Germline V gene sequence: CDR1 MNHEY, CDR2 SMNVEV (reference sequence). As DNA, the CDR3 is TGTGCCAGCTGCCGGGAACTTGCCTACGAGCAGTACTTC. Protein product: CASCRELAYEQYF.

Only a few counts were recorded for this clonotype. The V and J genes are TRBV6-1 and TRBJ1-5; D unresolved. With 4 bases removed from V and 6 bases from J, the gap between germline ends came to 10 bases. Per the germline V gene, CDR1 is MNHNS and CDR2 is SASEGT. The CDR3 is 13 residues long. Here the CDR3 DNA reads TGTGCCAGCAGTGCGTTTGAGGGTCAGCCCCAGCATTTT. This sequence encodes CASSAFEGQPQHF.

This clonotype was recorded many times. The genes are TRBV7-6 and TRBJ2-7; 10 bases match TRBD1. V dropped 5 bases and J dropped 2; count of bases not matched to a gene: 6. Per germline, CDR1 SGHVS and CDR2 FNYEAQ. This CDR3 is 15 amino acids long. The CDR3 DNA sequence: TGTGCCAGCAGCCTGGTCGACAGGGGGCCCTACGAGCAGTACTTC. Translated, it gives CASSLVDRGPYEQYF.

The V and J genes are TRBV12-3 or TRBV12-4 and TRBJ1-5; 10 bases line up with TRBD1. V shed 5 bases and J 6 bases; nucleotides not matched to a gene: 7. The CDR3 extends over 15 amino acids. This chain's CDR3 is CASSPGTGVGQPQHF. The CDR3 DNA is TGTGCCAGCAGTCCCGGGACAGGGGTTGGTCAGCCCCAGCATTTT.

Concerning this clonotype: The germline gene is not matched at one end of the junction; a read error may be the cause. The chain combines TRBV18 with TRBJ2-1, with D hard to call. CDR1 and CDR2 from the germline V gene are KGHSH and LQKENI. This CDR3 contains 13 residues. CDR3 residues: CASSPNEYKEQFF. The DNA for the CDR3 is TGTGCCAGCTCACCAAATGAGTACAAGGAGCAGTTCTTC.

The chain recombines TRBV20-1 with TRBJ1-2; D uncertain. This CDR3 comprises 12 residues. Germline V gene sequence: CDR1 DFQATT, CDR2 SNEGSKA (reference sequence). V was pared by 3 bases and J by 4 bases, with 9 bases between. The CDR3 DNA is TGCAGTGCTAGTCACCGGTCCTATGGCTACACCTTC. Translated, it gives CSASHRSYGYTF.

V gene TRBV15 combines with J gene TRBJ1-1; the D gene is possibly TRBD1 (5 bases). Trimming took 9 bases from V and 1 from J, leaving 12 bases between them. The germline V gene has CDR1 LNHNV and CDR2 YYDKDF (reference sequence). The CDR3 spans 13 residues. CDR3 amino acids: CATGQETNTEAFF. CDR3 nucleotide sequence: TGTGCCACGGGGCAAGAGACGAACACTGAAGCTTTCTTT.

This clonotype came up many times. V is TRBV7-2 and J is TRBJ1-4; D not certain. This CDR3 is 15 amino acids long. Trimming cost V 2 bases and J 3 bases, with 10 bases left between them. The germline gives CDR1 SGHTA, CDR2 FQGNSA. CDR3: CASSLRKGSNEKLFF. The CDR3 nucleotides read TGTGCCAGCAGCTTAAGGAAAGGCTCTAATGAAAAACTGTTTTTT. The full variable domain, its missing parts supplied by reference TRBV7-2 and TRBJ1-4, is GAGVSQSPSNKVTEKGKDVELRCDPISGHTALYWYRQSLGQGLEFLIYFQGNSAPDKSGLPSDRFSAERTGGSVSTLTIQRTQQEDSAVYLCASSLRKGSNEKLFFGSGTQLSVL.

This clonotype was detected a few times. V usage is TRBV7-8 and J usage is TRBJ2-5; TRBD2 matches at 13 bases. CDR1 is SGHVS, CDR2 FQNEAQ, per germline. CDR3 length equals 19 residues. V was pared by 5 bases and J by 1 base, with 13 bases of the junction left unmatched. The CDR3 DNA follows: TGTGCCAGCAGCCTACGAACCGGGACTAGCGGGGACCTCCAAGAGACCCAGTACTTC. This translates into CASSLRTGTSGDLQETQYF.

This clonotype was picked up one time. The CDR3 is CASSGRGYPGNQPQHF. In DNA, the CDR3 is TGTGCCAGCAGTGGCAGGGGGTACCCCGGCAATCAGCCCCAGCATTTT. The rearrangement links TRBV2 to TRBJ1-5; 7 bases line up with TRBD1. Looked up from germline, CDR1 is SNHLY and CDR2 is FYNNEI. Losses at the gene ends were 4 bases for V and 2 bases for J; bases not matched to a gene: 8. The CDR3 runs to 16 residues.

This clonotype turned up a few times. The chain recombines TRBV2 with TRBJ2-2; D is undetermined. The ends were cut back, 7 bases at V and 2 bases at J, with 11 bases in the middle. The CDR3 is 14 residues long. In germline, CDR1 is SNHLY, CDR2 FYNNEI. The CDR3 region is CASIRVSNTGELFF. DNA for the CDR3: TGTGCCAGCATAAGGGTATCTAACACCGGGGAGCTGTTTTTT.

Here the CDR3 reads CSASRPGTKSYEQYF. In DNA, the CDR3 is TGCAGTGCTTCCCGACCAGGGACGAAATCCTACGAGCAGTACTTC. The chain combines TRBV20-1 with TRBJ2-7; D assignment may be TRBD1 or TRBD2 (5 bases each). Germline loops: CDR1 DFQATT, CDR2 SNEGSKA (reference sequence). The CDR3 extends over 15 amino acids. With 5 bases removed from V and 1 base from J, the gap between germline ends came to 18 bases.

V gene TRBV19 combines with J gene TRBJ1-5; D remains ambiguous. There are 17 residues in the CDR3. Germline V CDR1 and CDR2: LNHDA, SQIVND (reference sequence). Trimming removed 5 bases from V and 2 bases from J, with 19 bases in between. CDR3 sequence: CASSPQRTSKGNQPQHF. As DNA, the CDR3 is TGTGCCAGTAGTCCCCAAAGGACCTCCAAGGGCAATCAGCCCCAGCATTTT.

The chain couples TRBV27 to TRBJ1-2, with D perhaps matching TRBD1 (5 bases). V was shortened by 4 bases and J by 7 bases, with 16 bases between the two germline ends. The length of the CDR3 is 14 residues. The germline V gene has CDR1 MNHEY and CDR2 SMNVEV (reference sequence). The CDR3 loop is CASSSGGAPIGYTF. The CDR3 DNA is TGTGCCAGCAGTTCGGGTGGGGCCCCTATTGGCTACACCTTC.

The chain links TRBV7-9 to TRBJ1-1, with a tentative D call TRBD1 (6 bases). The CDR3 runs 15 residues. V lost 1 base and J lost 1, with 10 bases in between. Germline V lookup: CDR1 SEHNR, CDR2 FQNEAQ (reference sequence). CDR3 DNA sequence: TGTGCCAGCAGCTTAGGGGGACACCCGAACACTGAAGCTTTCTTT. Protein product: CASSLGGHPNTEAFF.

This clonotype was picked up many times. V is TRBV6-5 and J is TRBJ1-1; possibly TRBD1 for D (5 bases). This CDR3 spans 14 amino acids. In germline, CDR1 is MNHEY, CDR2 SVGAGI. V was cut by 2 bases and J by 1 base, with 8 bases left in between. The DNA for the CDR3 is TGTGCCAGCAGTTACGGGCAGGGGAACACTGAAGCTTTCTTT. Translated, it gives CASSYGQGNTEAFF.

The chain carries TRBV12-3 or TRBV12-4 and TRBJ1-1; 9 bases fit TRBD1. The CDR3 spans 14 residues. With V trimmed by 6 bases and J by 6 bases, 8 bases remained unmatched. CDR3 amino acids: CASSYRQGDPEAFF. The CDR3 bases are TGTGCCAGCAGCTACAGACAGGGGGACCCTGAAGCTTTCTTT.

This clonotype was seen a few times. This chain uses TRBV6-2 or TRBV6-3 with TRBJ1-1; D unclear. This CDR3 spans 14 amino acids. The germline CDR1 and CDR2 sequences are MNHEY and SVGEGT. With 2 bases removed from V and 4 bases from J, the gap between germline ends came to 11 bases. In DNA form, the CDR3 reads TGTGCCAGCAGTTACGCTCGGGGTGTCACTGAAGCTTTCTTT. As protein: CASSYARGVTEAFF.

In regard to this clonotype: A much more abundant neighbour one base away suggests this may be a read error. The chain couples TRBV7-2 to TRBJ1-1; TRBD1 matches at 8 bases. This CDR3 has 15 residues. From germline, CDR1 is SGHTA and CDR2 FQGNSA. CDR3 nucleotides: TGTTCCAGCAGCAGCCGACAGGGGAAAGATACTGAAGCTTTCTTT. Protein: CSSSSRQGKDTEAFF.

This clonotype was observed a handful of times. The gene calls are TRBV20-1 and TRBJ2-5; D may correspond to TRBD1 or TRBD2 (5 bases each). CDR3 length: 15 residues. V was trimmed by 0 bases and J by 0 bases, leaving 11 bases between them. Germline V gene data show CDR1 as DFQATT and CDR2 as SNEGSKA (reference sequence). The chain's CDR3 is CSARDPWGNQETQYF. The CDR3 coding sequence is TGCAGTGCTAGAGATCCATGGGGGAACCAAGAGACCCAGTACTTC.

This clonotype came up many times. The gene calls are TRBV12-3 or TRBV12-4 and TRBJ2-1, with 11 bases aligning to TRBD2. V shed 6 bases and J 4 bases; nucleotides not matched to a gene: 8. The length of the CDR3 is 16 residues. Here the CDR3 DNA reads TGTGCCAGCAGAAACCTAGCGGGGGGATGGTACAATGAGCAGTTCTTC. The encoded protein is CASRNLAGGWYNEQFF.